Below, 16 T cell receptor beta chains from the same sample are listed, as sequenced in a study of blood T cell repertoires in COVID-19. Clones were read by immunoSEQ multiplex PCR, and TCRdb kept only the in-frame ones, dropping some. The sample shows roughly 78,000 clones, 65% to 85% of them seen only once. The sample taken for sequencing was peripheral blood. Source of these receptors: a man between 50 and 59 years old with COVID-19, enrolled during active disease.

Only a few counts were recorded for this clone. V is TRBV11-2 and J is TRBJ2-7; 8 bases line up with TRBD2. J gave up 5 bases and V 3 bases, and 9 bases lay outside the gene matches. Germline CDR1 and CDR2: SGHAT and FQNNGV. This CDR3 has 15 residues. CDR3 nucleotide sequence: TGTGCCAGCAGCTTGATGCTAGCGGGTTGGGACGAGCAGTACTTC. This sequence encodes CASSLMLAGWDEQYF.

Only a few counts were recorded for this clone. The chain recombines TRBV7-8 with TRBJ2-7, with 8 positions matching TRBD1. Per germline, CDR1 SGHVS and CDR2 FQNEAQ. The CDR3 is made up of 14 amino acids. Germline trimming cut 6 bases from V and 5 bases from J; bases unmatched to any gene: 9. The CDR3 protein is CASSRDRGLDEQYF. Written as DNA, the CDR3 is TGTGCCAGCAGTCGAGACAGGGGACTGGACGAGCAGTACTTC.

The J gene is TRBJ2-7, the V gene TRBV11-3; possible D gene TRBD1, 6 bases. The CDR3 runs 14 residues. Trimming removed 0 bases from V and 2 bases from J, with 8 bases in between. Germline loops: CDR1 SGHNT, CDR2 YENEEA. The CDR3 is CASSLDAGAYEQYF. The CDR3, as DNA: TGTGCCAGCAGCTTAGATGCAGGGGCCTACGAGCAGTACTTC.

The gene calls are TRBV3-1 (or the pseudogene TRBV3-2) and TRBJ2-1, with TRBD2 matching over 10 bases. The germline CDR1 and CDR2 sequences are LGHDT and YNNKEL (reference sequence). The CDR3 runs 16 residues. The ends lost 0 bases at V and 7 bases at J; junction bases unmatched: 6. DNA for the CDR3: TGTGCCAGCAGCCAAGATCTAGCGGGAGTTGGTAATGAGCAGTTCTTC. Protein: CASSQDLAGVGNEQFF.

The CDR3 region is CASSLGPVNEKLFF. CDR3 DNA sequence: TGCGCCAGCAGCTTGGGTCCGGTTAATGAAAAACTGTTTTTT. The chain joins TRBV5-1 to TRBJ1-4; D not certain. Deletions cut 0 bases from V and 4 bases from J, with 7 bases between. CDR1 is SGHRS, CDR2 YFSETQ, per germline. The CDR3 consists of 14 residues.

The V call is TRBV19, the J call TRBJ2-7; TRBD2 is a possible D gene (6 bases). From germline, CDR1 is LNHDA and CDR2 SQIVND (reference sequence). The CDR3 totals 15 residues. Trimming shortened V by 5 bases and J by 4 bases, and 18 bases separated the two germline ends. The DNA for the CDR3 is TGTGCCAGTAGTCCCCGAGGGAGGTCACTGTACGAGCAGTACTTC. This gives the protein CASSPRGRSLYEQYF.

V and J are TRBV28 and TRBJ1-5, with a tentative D call TRBD1 (6 bases). Trimming left V 2 bases short and J 5 bases short, with 13 bases between. Germline V gives CDR1 MDHEN, CDR2 SYDVKM. This CDR3 has 15 amino acids. CDR3 loop: CASSLPPDSHQPQHF. For the CDR3, the DNA is TGTGCCAGCAGTTTACCCCCGGACAGCCATCAGCCCCAGCATTTT.

The rearrangement joins TRBV5-1 to TRBJ1-1; D not certain. Germline CDR1 and CDR2: SGHRS and YFSETQ. This CDR3 is built from 15 residues. V dropped 0 bases and J dropped 0 bases, with 9 bases sitting between them. The CDR3 DNA follows: TGCGCCAGCAGCTTGGACAGTTCTATGAACACTGAAGCTTTCTTT. Its protein product is CASSLDSSMNTEAFF.

The chain links TRBV6-5 to TRBJ1-6; no clear D gene. Germline-derived CDR1 and CDR2 are MNHEY and SVGAGI. V lost 6 bases to trimming and J lost 7 bases, with 13 bases between them. The CDR3 sequence is 14 residues long. The CDR3 DNA reads TGTGCCAGCAGCGGGAGAGTGCAGAATTCACCCCTCCACTTT. It translates to CASSGRVQNSPLHF.

The rearrangement uses TRBV10-1 and TRBJ2-2; 8 bases map to TRBD1. The V gene end was trimmed by 6 bases and the J gene end by 1 base; junction bases not matched to a gene: 4. CDR3 size: 15 residues. The germline V gene has CDR1 WNHNN and CDR2 SYGVQD (reference sequence). CDR3: CASRQGTGNTGELFF. The CDR3 DNA follows: TGCGCCAGCAGACAAGGGACAGGGAACACCGGGGAGCTGTTTTTT.

This sequence joins TRBV5-1 and TRBJ2-5, with TRBD2 matching over 8 bases. In germline, CDR1 is SGHRS, CDR2 YFSETQ. The CDR3 runs to 15 residues. V was clipped by 1 base and J by 5 bases; unmatched bases: 7. CDR3 residues: CASSLNPSGSETQYF. CDR3 DNA sequence: TGCGCCAGCAGCTTGAACCCTAGCGGGTCGGAGACCCAGTACTTC.

The chain couples TRBV6-6 to TRBJ1-1; weak D call: TRBD1 (5 bases). The CDR3 consists of 14 residues. Looked up from germline, CDR1 is MNHNY and CDR2 is SVGAGI (reference sequence). V lost 5 bases, J lost 0 bases, and 10 bases lay in between. The CDR3 nucleotides are TGTGCCAGCAGTAAGCCAGGGTTGAACACTGAAGCTTTCTTT. As protein: CASSKPGLNTEAFF.

This clone was found a few times. The chain links TRBV7-2 to TRBJ2-3; D ambiguous. CDR1 SGHTA and CDR2 FQGNSA come from the germline V gene. This CDR3 region has 14 residues. Trimming left V 4 bases short and J 3 bases short, with 11 bases between. The CDR3 DNA sequence: TGTGCCAGCAGCTCCTTGGCCTGGACAGATACGCAGTATTTT. Its translation is CASSSLAWTDTQYF.

The chain carries TRBV27 and TRBJ1-5; D might be TRBD1 (6 bases). Trimming pared 4 bases from V and 1 base from J, leaving 8 bases between. Germline loops: CDR1 MNHEY, CDR2 SMNVEV (reference sequence). The CDR3 runs to 14 residues. The DNA of the CDR3 is TGTGCCAGCAGTTGGACAGTAAGCAATCAGCCCCAGCATTTT. Translating gives CASSWTVSNQPQHF.

This clone was detected ten times or more. V and J are TRBV6-1 and TRBJ2-7, with a weak D call TRBD2 (5 bases). The CDR3 contains 15 residues. CDR1 is MNHNS and CDR2 is SASEGT in the germline V gene. V lost 2 bases and J 6 bases, leaving 17 bases between the germline ends. Here the CDR3 DNA reads TGTGCCAGCAGTGAAATCCAGACGGGGAGTTTCGAGCAGTACTTC. Translated: CASSEIQTGSFEQYF.

This clone was counted once. CDR3 protein: CASSPREAQETQYF. Written as DNA, the CDR3 is TGTGCCAGCAGCCCGAGGGAAGCCCAAGAGACCCAGTACTTC. J is TRBJ2-5 and V is TRBV7-9; TRBD2 might be the D (5 bases). Per the germline V gene, CDR1 is SEHNR and CDR2 is FQNEAQ (reference sequence). The CDR3 covers 14 residues. The germline V and J ends were trimmed by 5 bases and 1 base, with 11 bases remaining between them.